This entry is about one T cell receptor beta chain. Antigen unknown. CDR3 length: 14 amino acids. V was clipped by 1 base and J by 8 bases, with 11 bases between them. Germline loops: CDR1 MDHEN, CDR2 SYDVKM. This sample was taken from a study of cytomegalovirus exposure and HLA in healthy donors. Points from the study as a whole: Most subjects' HLA-A and HLA-B alleles were reportedly predicted from TCR beta sequences. Several of the most significant clusters appeared linked to common viral pathogens, based on a later analysis. Presence/absence analyses assumed roughly uniform sequencing depth across donors. When analyzed later, a missense DCLRE1C variant was found to be linked to TCR beta V- and J-gene trimming.

The PCR contained 60 Vbeta and 13 Jbeta primers. Data came from immunoSEQ multiplex PCR; TCRdb stores just in-frame clones and leaves some out. The sample lists approximately 160,000 clones; 75% were seen once. The chain recombines TRBV28 with TRBJ1-4, with D possibly being TRBD1 (6 bases). This sequence originates from a male donor in good health and CMV-seronegative. The sequenced sample consisted of PBMCs. The CDR3 reads CASSLYRAGEKLFF. In DNA, the CDR3 is TGTGCCAGCAGTTTATACAGGGCAGGAGAAAAACTGTTTTTT.